The 15 T cell receptor beta chains given below trace back to one sample, sequenced in a study of blood T cell repertoires in COVID-19. Libraries were prepared by immunoSEQ multiplex PCR; TCRdb keeps only in-frame clonotypes and omits some of them. The sample includes 95,000 to 150,000 clones, about four fifths of them seen just once. Sequenced material: peripheral blood. These receptors originate from a man aged 55 to 69 with active or convalescent COVID-19.

The chain recombines TRBV6-5 with TRBJ1-1; a possible D gene is TRBD1 (5 bases). The germline V gene has CDR1 MNHEY and CDR2 SVGAGI. V gave up 0 bases and J gave up 6 bases, with 8 bases separating them. The CDR3 sequence is 13 residues long. The CDR3 sequence is CASSYSTGSEAFF. The CDR3 region has the DNA TGTGCCAGCAGTTACTCCACAGGTTCTGAAGCTTTCTTT.

The rearrangement joins TRBV7-9 to TRBJ2-7; 12 positions agree with TRBD2. Germline values: CDR1 SEHNR, CDR2 FQNEAQ (reference sequence). The V and J ends lost 0 bases and 2 bases, in that order; junction bases with no gene match: 11. CDR3 length equals 19 residues. CDR3 sequence reads: CASSLASSGRAPRTYEQYF. CDR3 in DNA: TGTGCCAGCAGCTTAGCGTCTAGCGGGAGGGCCCCAAGGACCTACGAGCAGTACTTC. The full variable domain, in which reference TRBV7-9 and TRBJ2-7 provide the parts outside the CDR3, is DTGVSQNPRHKITKRGQNVTFRCDPISEHNRLYWYRQTLGQGPEFLTYFQNEAQLEKSRLLSDRFSAERPKGSFSTLEIQRTEQGDSAMYLCASSLASSGRAPRTYEQYFGPGTRLTVT.

The rearrangement links TRBV7-2 to TRBJ1-2, with TRBD1 matching 12 bases. In germline, CDR1 is SGHTA, CDR2 FQGNSA. The CDR3 consists of 16 residues. V lost 4 bases and J lost 7; bases outside the gene matches: 10. CDR3: CASSSQGTGGVRGYTF. The CDR3 bases are TGTGCCAGCAGCTCTCAAGGGACAGGGGGCGTTCGTGGCTACACCTTC.

This chain uses TRBV24-1 with TRBJ2-7; 7 nucleotides line up with TRBD1. CDR3 length: 14 amino acids. Germline V gene sequence: CDR1 KGHDR, CDR2 SFDVKD. The J segment lost 5 bases and the V segment lost 3 bases, leaving 6 bases of the junction unmatched. The CDR3 protein is CATSDLVGTDEQYF. The CDR3 bases are TGTGCCACCAGTGATCTTGTCGGGACAGACGAGCAGTACTTC.

This sequence joins TRBV7-3 and TRBJ2-7; a possible D gene is TRBD2 (5 bases). This CDR3 contains 16 residues. Germline CDR1 reads SGHTA; CDR2 reads FQGTGA. Trimming removed 1 base at V and 2 bases at J, with 15 bases between. As DNA, the CDR3 is TGTGCCAGCAGCTTAATAGCAGCGGATCCACCCTACGAGCAGTACTTC. Translating it yields CASSLIAADPPYEQYF.

The rearrangement uses TRBV6-4 and TRBJ1-4, with D perhaps TRBD1 (5 bases). V was shortened by 2 bases and J by 4 bases, with 14 bases between the two germline ends. This CDR3 has 16 amino acids. Germline CDR1 reads MRHNA; CDR2 reads SNTAGT. The CDR3 coding sequence is TGTGCCAGCAGTGACCCCCGTCCAGGGCGTAATGAAAAACTGTTTTTT. It codes for CASSDPRPGRNEKLFF.

This chain uses TRBV7-9 with TRBJ2-2; D might be TRBD2 (6 bases). CDR3 length: 17 residues. Per germline, CDR1 SEHNR and CDR2 FQNEAQ (reference sequence). V lost 3 bases, J lost 3 bases, and 17 bases lay in between. This CDR3 is CASSFPHGGMDTGELFF. The CDR3 coding sequence is TGTGCCAGCAGCTTTCCCCATGGGGGGATGGACACCGGGGAGCTGTTTTTT.

In regard to this clone: Other DNA sequences in the sample encode the same CDR3. V and J are TRBV6-2 or TRBV6-3 and TRBJ2-1; TRBD2 matches at 9 bases. V gave up 2 bases and J gave up 2 bases; unmatched junction bases: 1. Germline V CDR1 and CDR2: MNHEY, SVGEGT. The CDR3 extends over 15 amino acids. The CDR3 nucleotides are TGTGCCAGCAGTTACGGCGGGAGGGCCTACAATGAGCAGTTCTTC. Translation: CASSYGGRAYNEQFF.

V is TRBV19 and J is TRBJ1-2, with 8 nucleotides matching TRBD1. Per germline, CDR1 LNHDA and CDR2 SQIVND (reference sequence). The V segment lost 5 bases and the J segment 4 bases; nucleotides outside the gene matches: 6. This CDR3 comprises 14 residues. The DNA of the CDR3 is TGTGCCAGTAGTCACGACAGGGGAGCCTATGGCTACACCTTC. Translating it yields CASSHDRGAYGYTF.

The rearrangement links TRBV15 to TRBJ2-7; 12 positions agree with TRBD2. CDR1 and CDR2 (germline): LNHNV, YYDKDF (reference sequence). The CDR3 totals 17 residues. Unmatched junction bases numbered 8, after V lost 0 bases and J lost 5 bases. DNA for the CDR3: TGTGCCACCAGCAGAGATATCGCGCGACTAGCGGGAGACGAGCAGTACTTC. Translating it yields CATSRDIARLAGDEQYF. Drawing the rest from reference TRBV15 and TRBJ2-7, the complete variable domain is DAMVIQNPRYQVTQFGKPVTLSCSQTLNHNVMYWYQQKSSQAPKLLFHYYDKDFNNEADTPDNFQSRRPNTSFCFLDIRSPGLGDTAMYLCATSRDIARLAGDEQYFGPGTRLTVT.

The CDR3 sequence is CASSLGGPWDTQYF. Here the CDR3 DNA reads TGTGCCAGCAGCTTGGGAGGGCCTTGGGATACGCAGTATTTT. J is TRBJ2-3 and V is TRBV7-3; 7 nucleotides agree with TRBD2. Germline CDR1 is SGHTA and CDR2 is FQGTGA. This CDR3 spans 14 amino acids. Trimming at V came to 3 bases and at J to 6 bases, leaving 6 bases not matched to a gene.

The rearrangement uses TRBV21-1 and TRBJ2-7; the D call TRBD2 from the table was never checked on the DNA. TRBV21-1 is a recognized pseudogene. This CDR3 comprises 15 residues. The CDR3 DNA reads as TGTGCCAGCAGCCCCGGACCGTGGACTCGAGGTAGGCAGTACTTC. Translated, it gives CASSPGPWTRGRQYF.

Regarding this clone: The junction departs from the called germline gene at one end, perhaps through a read error. This sequence joins TRBV15 and TRBJ2-7; 8 bases map to TRBD1. Germline lookup yields CDR1 LNHNV and CDR2 YYDKDF (reference sequence). The length of the CDR3 is 15 residues. The CDR3 protein is CATSREMGFQGAPDF. The CDR3 bases are TGTGCCACCAGCAGAGAAATGGGCTTTCAGGGGGCGCCGGACTTC.

This chain connects TRBV13 to TRBJ2-7; perhaps TRBD2 as D (6 bases). Between the trimmed V and J ends, which lost 0 bases and 4 bases, there was a span of 7 bases. Per germline, CDR1 PRHDT and CDR2 FYEKMQ (reference sequence). The CDR3 runs to 13 residues. CDR3: CASSLGGGYEQYF. The CDR3 nucleotides are TGTGCCAGCAGCTTAGGGGGAGGTTACGAGCAGTACTTC.

DNA for the CDR3: TGTGCCAGCTCACCGCGATCCGGGACAGGGTTTAACACCGGGGAGCTGTTTTTT. Translated, it gives CASSPRSGTGFNTGELFF. The rearrangement links TRBV18 to TRBJ2-2; 9 nucleotides align to TRBD1. The germline gives CDR1 KGHSH, CDR2 LQKENI. The CDR3 has 18 amino acids. V lost 3 bases, J lost 2 bases, and 10 bases stayed unmatched.